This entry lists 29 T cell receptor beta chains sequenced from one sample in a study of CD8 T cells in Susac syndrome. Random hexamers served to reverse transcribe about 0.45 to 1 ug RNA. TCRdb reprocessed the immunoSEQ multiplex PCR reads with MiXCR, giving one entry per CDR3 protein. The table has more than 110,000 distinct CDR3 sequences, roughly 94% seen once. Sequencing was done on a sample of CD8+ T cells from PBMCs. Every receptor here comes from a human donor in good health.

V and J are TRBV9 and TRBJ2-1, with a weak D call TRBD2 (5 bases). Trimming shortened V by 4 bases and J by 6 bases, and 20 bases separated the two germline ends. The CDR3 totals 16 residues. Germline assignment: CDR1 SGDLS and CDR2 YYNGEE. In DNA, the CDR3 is TGTGCCAGCAGCTCCCCCCGGGTGGGAGTCGGCAATGAGCAGTTCTTC. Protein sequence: CASSSPRVGVGNEQFF.

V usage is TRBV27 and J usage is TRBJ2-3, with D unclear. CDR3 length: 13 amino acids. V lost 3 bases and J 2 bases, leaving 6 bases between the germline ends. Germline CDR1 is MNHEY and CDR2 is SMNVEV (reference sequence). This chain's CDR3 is CASSFLLTDTQYF. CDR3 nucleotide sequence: TGTGCCAGCAGTTTCCTGCTCACAGATACGCAGTATTTT.

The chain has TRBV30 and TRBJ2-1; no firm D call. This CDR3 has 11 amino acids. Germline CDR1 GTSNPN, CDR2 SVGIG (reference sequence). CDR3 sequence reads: CAKDGYNEQFF. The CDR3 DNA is TGTGCTAAGGACGGGTACAATGAGCAGTTCTTC. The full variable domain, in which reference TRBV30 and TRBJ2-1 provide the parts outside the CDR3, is SQTIHQWPATLVQPVGSPLSLECTVEGTSNPNLYWYRQAAGRGLQLLFYSVGIGQISSEVPQNLSASRPQDRQFILSSKKLLLSDSGFYLCAKDGYNEQFFGPGTRLTVL.

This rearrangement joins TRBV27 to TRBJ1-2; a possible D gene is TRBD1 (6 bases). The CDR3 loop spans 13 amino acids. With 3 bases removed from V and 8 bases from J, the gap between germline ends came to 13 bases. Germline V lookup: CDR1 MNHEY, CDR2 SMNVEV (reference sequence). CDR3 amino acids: CASSLSQGRGYTF. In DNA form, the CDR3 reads TGTGCCAGCAGTTTGAGTCAGGGGCGAGGCTACACCTTC.

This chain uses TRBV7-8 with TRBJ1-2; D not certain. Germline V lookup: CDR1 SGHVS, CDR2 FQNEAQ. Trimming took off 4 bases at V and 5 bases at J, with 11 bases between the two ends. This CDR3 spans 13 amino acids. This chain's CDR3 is CASSSLQPYGYTF. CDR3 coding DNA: TGTGCCAGCAGCTCTCTACAGCCTTATGGCTACACCTTC. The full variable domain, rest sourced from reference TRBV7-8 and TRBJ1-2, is GAGVSQSPRYKVAKRGQDVALRCDPISGHVSLFWYQQALGQGPEFLTYFQNEAQLDKSGLPSDRFFAERPEGSVSTLKIQRTQQEDSAVYLCASSSLQPYGYTFGSGTRLTVV.

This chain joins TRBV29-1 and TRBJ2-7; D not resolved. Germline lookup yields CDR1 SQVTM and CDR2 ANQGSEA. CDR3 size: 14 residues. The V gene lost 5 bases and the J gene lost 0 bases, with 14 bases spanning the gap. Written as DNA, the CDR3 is TGCAGCGTTCGGAGCGCCCAGAACTCCTACGAGCAGTACTTC. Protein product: CSVRSAQNSYEQYF.

In nucleotides, the CDR3 is TGTGCCACCAGCAGTGACAGGGCGGATACGCAGTATTTT. This translates into CATSSDRADTQYF. This chain joins TRBV15 and TRBJ2-3; 7 positions match TRBD1. The J segment lost 6 bases and the V segment lost 3 bases, leaving 3 bases of the junction unmatched. The CDR3 has 13 residues. Per the germline V gene, CDR1 is LNHNV and CDR2 is YYDKDF (reference sequence).

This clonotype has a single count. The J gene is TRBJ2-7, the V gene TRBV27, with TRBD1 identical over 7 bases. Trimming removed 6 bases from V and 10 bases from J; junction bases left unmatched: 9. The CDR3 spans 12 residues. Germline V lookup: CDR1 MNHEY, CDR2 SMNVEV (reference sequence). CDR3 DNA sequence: TGTGCCAGCAGAACAGGGGCGGACCAACAGTACTTC. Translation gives CASRTGADQQYF.

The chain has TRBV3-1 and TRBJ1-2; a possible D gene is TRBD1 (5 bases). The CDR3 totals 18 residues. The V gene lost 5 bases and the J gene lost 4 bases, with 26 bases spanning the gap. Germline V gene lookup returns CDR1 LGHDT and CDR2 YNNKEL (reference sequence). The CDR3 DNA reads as TGTGCCAGCAGCTCACCCGCCAGCCGGGACCGACTACCCTATGGCTACACCTTC. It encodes CASSSPASRDRLPYGYTF.

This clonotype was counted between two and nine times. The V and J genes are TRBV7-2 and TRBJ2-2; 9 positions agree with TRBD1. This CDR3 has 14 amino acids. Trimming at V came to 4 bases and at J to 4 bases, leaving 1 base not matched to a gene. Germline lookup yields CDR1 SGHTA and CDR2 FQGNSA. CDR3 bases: TGTGCCAGCAGCTCGACAGGGGGCACCGGGGAGCTGTTTTTT. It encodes CASSSTGGTGELFF.

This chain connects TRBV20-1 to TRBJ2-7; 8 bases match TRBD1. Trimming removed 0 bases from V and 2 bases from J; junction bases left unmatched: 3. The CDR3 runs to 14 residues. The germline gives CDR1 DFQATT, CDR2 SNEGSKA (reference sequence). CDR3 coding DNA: TGCAGTGCTAGAGACTACAGGGGGACCTACGAGCAGTACTTC. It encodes CSARDYRGTYEQYF.

For the CDR3, the DNA is TGCAGTGCTAGAGAAGCGGGAGGTAGCGAGCAGTACTTC. This codes for CSAREAGGSEQYF. V is TRBV20-1 and J is TRBJ2-7, with 9 bases identical to TRBD2. V dropped 0 bases and J dropped 6; count of bases not matched to a gene: 3. In germline, CDR1 is DFQATT, CDR2 SNEGSKA (reference sequence). This CDR3 contains 13 residues.

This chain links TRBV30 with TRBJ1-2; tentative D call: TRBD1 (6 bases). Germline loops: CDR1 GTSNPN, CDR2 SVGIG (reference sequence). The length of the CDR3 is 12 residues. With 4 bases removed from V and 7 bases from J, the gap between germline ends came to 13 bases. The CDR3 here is CAWIRGAGGYTF. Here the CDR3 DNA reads TGTGCCTGGATACGGGGGGCAGGTGGCTACACCTTC.

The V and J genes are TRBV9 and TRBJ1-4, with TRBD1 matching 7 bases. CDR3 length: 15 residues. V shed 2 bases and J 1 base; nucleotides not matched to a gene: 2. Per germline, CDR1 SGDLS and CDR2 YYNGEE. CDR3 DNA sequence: TGTGCCAGCAGCGTCCGACAGGGAACTAATGAAAAACTGTTTTTT. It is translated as CASSVRQGTNEKLFF.

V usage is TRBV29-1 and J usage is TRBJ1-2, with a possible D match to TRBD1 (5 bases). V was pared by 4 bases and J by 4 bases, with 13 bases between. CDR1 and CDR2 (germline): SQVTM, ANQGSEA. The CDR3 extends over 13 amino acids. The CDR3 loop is CSVGQGGIYGYTF. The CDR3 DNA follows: TGCAGCGTTGGGCAGGGAGGCATCTATGGCTACACCTTC. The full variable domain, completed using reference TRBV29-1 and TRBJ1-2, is SAVISQKPSRDICQRGTSLTIQCQVDSQVTMMFWYRQQPGQSLTLIATANQGSEATYESGFVIDKFPISRPNLTFSTLTVSNMSPEDSSIYLCSVGQGGIYGYTFGSGTRLTVV.

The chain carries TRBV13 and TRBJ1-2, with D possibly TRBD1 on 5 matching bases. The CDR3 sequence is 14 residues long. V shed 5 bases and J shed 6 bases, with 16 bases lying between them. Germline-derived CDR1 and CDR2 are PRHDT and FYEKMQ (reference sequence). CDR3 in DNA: TGTGCCAGCAGCGCATCCCGAGGGGTTCATGGCTACACCTTC. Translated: CASSASRGVHGYTF.

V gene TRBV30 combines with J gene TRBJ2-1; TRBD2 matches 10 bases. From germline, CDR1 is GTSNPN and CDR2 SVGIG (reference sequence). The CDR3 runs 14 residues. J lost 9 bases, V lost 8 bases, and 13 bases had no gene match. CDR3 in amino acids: CAEGLAGARGEQFF. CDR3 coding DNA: TGTGCCGAGGGGCTAGCGGGAGCCAGGGGTGAGCAGTTCTTC. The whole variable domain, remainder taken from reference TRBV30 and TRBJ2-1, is SQTIHQWPATLVQPVGSPLSLECTVEGTSNPNLYWYRQAAGRGLQLLFYSVGIGQISSEVPQNLSASRPQDRQFILSSKKLLLSDSGFYLCAEGLAGARGEQFFGPGTRLTVL.

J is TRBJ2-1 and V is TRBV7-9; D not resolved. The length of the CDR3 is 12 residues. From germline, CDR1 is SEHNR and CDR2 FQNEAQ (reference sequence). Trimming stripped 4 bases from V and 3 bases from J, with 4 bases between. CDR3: CASSSYYNEQFF. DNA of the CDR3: TGTGCCAGCAGCTCATACTACAATGAGCAGTTCTTC. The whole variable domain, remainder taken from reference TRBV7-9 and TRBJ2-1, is DTGVSQNPRHKITKRGQNVTFRCDPISEHNRLYWYRQTLGQGPEFLTYFQNEAQLEKSRLLSDRFSAERPKGSFSTLEIQRTEQGDSAMYLCASSSYYNEQFFGPGTRLTVL.

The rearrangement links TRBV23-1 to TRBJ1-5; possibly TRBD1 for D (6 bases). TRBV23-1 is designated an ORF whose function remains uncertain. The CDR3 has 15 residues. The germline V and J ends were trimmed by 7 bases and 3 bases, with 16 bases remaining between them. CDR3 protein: CASKETGTSNQPQHF. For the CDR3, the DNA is TGCGCCAGCAAGGAAACAGGGACTTCCAATCAGCCCCAGCATTTT.

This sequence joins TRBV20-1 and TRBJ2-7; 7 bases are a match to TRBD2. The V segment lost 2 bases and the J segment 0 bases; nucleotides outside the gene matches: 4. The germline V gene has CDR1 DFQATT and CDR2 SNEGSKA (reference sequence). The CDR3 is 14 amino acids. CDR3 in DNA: TGCAGTGCTAGACAGCGCGGGGGCTCCTACGAGCAGTACTTC. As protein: CSARQRGGSYEQYF.

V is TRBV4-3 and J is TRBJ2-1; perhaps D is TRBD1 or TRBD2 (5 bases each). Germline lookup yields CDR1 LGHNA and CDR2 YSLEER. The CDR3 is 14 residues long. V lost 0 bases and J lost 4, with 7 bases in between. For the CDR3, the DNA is TGCGCCAGCAGCCAAGAGGGGGTATACAATGAGCAGTTCTTC. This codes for CASSQEGVYNEQFF.

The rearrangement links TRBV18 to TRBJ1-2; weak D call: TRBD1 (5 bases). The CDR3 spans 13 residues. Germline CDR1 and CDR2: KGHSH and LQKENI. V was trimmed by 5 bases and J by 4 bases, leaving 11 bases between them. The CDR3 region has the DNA TGTGCCAGCTCATTTCAGGGACTCTATGGCTACACCTTC. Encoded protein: CASSFQGLYGYTF.

CDR3 residues: CASSWSGGNYEQYF. The DNA of the CDR3 is TGTGCCAGCAGCTGGTCAGGGGGTAACTACGAGCAGTACTTC. The chain has TRBV11-2 and TRBJ2-7; TRBD1 agrees at 7 bases. The CDR3 is 14 residues long. J was trimmed by 3 bases and V by 4 bases; bases with no gene match: 6. The V gene's germline CDR1 is SGHAT and CDR2 FQNNGV.

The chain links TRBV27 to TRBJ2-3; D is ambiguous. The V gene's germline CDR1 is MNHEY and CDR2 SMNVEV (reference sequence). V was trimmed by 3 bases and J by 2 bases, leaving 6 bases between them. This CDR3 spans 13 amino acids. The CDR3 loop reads CASSFGDTDTQYF. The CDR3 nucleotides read TGTGCCAGCAGTTTTGGAGACACAGATACGCAGTATTTT.

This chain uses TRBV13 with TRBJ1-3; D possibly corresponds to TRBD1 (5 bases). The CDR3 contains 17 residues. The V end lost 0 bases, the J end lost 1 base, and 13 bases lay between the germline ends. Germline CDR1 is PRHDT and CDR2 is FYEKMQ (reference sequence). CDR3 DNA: TGTGCCAGCAGCTTAGGCCTTGTGGCAGGGTCTGGAAACACCATATATTTT. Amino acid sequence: CASSLGLVAGSGNTIYF.

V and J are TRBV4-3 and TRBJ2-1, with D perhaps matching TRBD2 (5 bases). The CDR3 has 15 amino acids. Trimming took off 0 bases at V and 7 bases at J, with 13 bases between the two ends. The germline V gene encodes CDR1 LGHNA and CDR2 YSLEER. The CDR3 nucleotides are TGCGCCAGCAGCCAAGATTACGCGGGTGGGAATGAGCAGTTCTTC. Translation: CASSQDYAGGNEQFF.

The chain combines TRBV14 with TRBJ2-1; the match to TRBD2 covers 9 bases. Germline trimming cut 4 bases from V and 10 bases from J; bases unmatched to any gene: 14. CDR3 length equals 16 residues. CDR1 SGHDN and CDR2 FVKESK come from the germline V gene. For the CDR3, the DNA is TGTGCCAGCAGCCCTAGGCGCGCGGGAGGGCCGGGGGAGCAGTTCTTC. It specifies CASSPRRAGGPGEQFF.

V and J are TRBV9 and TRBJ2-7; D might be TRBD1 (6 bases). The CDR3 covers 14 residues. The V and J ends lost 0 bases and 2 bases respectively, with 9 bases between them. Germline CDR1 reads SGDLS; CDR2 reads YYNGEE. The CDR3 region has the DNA TGTGCCAGCAGCGTAGGGGACACCGCCTACGAGCAGTACTTC. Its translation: CASSVGDTAYEQYF.

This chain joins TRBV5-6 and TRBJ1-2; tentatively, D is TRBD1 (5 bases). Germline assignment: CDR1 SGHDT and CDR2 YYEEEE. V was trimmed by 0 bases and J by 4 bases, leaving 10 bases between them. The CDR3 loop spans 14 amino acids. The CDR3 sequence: CASSLGGAAYGYTF. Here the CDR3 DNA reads TGTGCCAGCAGCTTGGGCGGGGCAGCCTATGGCTACACCTTC. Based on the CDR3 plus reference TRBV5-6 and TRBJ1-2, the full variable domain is DAGVTQSPTHLIKTRGQQVTLRCSPKSGHDTVSWYQQALGQGPQFIFQYYEEEERQRGNFPDRFSGHQFPNYSSELNVNALLLGDSALYLCASSLGGAAYGYTFGSGTRLTVV.